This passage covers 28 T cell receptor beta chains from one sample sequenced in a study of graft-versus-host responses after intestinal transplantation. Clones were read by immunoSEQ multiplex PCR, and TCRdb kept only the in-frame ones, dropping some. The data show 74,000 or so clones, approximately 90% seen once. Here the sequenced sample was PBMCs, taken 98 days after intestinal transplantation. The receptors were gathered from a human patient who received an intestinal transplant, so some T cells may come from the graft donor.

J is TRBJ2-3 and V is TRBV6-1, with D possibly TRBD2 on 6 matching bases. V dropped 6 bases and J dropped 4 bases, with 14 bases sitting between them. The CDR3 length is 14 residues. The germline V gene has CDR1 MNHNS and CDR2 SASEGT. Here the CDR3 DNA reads TGTGCCAGCAGCTTCGGGGGAAAGGCAGATACGCAGTATTTT. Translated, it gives CASSFGGKADTQYF.

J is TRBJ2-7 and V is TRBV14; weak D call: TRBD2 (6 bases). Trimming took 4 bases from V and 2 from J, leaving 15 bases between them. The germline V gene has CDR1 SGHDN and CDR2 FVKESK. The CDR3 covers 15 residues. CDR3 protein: CASSLLNSGTYEQYF. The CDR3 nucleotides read TGTGCCAGCAGCCTATTAAATAGCGGCACCTACGAGCAGTACTTC.

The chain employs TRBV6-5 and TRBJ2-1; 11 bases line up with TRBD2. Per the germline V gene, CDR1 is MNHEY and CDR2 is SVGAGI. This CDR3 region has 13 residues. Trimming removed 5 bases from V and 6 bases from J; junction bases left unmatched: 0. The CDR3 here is CASSGTSGNEQFF. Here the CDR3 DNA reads TGTGCCAGCAGTGGGACTAGCGGCAATGAGCAGTTCTTC.

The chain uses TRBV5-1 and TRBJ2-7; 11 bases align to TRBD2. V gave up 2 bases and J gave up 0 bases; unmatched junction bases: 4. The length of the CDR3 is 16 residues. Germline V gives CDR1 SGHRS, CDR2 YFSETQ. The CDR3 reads CASSFGLAGLSYEQYF. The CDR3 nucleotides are TGCGCCAGCAGCTTCGGACTAGCGGGTCTCTCCTACGAGCAGTACTTC.

The CDR3 region is CSVGRNSYEQYF. CDR3 nucleotide sequence: TGCAGCGTTGGACGTAACTCCTACGAGCAGTACTTC. The gene calls are TRBV29-1 and TRBJ2-7, with D hard to call. From germline, CDR1 is SQVTM and CDR2 ANQGSEA. The CDR3 runs to 12 residues. V lost 4 bases to trimming and J lost 0 bases, with 7 bases between them.

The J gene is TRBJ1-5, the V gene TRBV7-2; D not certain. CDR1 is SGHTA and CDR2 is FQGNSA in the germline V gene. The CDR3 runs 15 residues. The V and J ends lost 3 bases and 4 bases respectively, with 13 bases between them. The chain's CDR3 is CASSLGSGTNQPQHF. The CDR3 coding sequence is TGTGCCAGCAGCTTGGGATCGGGCACTAATCAGCCCCAGCATTTT.

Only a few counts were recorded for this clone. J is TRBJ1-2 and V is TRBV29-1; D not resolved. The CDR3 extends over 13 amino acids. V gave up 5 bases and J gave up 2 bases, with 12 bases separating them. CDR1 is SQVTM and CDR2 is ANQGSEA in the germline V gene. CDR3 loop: CSVPRRENYGYTF. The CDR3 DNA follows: TGCAGCGTTCCACGCCGTGAGAACTATGGCTACACCTTC.

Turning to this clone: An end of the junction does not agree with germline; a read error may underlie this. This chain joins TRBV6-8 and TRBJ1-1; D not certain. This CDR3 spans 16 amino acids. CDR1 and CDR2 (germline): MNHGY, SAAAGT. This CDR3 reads CTSSYSGPNLNTEAFF. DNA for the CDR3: TGTACCAGCAGTTACTCCGGCCCGAATTTGAACACTGAAGCTTTCTTT.

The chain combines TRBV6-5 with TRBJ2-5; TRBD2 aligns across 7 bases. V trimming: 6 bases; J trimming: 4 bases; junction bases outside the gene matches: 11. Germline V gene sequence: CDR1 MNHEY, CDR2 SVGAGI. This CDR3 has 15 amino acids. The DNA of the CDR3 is TGTGCCAGCAGCCTATTGAGGTGGGGGGGAGAGACCCAGTACTTC. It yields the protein CASSLLRWGGETQYF.

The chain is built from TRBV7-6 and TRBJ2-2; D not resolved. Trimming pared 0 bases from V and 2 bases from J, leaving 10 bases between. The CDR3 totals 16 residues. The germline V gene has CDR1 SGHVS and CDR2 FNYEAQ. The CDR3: CASSLAWWGNTGELFF. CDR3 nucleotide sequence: TGTGCCAGCAGCTTAGCCTGGTGGGGTAACACCGGGGAGCTGTTTTTT.

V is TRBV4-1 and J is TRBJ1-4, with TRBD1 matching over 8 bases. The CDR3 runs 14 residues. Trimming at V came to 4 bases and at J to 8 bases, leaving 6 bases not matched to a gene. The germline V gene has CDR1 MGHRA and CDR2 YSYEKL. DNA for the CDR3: TGCGCCAGCAGCCCCGGGACAGGAGCAGAAAAACTGTTTTTT. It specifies CASSPGTGAEKLFF.

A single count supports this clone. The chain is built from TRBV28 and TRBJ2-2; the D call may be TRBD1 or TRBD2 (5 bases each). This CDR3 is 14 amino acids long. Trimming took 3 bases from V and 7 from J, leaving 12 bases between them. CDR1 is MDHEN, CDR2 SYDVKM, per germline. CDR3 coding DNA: TGTGCCAGCAGTTTCAGGGAAGGGAGCGGGGAGCTGTTTTTT. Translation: CASSFREGSGELFF.

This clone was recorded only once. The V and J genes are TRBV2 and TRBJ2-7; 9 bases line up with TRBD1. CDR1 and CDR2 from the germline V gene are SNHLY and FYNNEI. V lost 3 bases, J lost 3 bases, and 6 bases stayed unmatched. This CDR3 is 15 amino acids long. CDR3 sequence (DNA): TGTGCCAGCAGTGAGGGGGGACAGGGCGTCTACGAGCAGTACTTC. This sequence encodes CASSEGGQGVYEQYF.

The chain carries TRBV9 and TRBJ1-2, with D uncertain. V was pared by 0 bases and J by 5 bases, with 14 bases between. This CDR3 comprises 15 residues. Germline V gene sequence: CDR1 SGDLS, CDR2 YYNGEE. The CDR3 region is CASSVVVSLRYGYTF. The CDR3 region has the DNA TGTGCCAGCAGCGTAGTTGTCAGCCTGAGGTATGGCTACACCTTC.

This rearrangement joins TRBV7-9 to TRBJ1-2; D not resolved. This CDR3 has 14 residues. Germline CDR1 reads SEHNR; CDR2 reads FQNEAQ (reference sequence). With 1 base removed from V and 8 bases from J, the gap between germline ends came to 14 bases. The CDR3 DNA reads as TGTGCCAGCAGCTTAGGGCCCGGGGTGGACGGCTACACCTTC. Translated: CASSLGPGVDGYTF. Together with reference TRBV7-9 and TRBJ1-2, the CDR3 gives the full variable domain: DTGVSQNPRHKITKRGQNVTFRCDPISEHNRLYWYRQTLGQGPEFLTYFQNEAQLEKSRLLSDRFSAERPKGSFSTLEIQRTEQGDSAMYLCASSLGPGVDGYTFGSGTRLTVV.

CDR3 amino acids: CASSLGLAGVLGEQYF. The CDR3 bases are TGTGCCAGCAGTTTAGGACTAGCGGGAGTCTTGGGAGAGCAGTACTTC. This chain connects TRBV28 to TRBJ2-7, with 13 bases aligning to TRBD2. The CDR3 sequence is 16 residues long. Losses at the gene ends were 2 bases for V and 7 bases for J; bases not matched to a gene: 8. Germline CDR1 is MDHEN and CDR2 is SYDVKM.

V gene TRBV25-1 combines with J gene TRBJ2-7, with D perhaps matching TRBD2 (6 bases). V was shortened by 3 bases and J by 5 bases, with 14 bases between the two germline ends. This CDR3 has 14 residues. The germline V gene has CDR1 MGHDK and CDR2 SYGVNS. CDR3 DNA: TGTGCCAGCAGTGATGCGGGACCGCGGGACGAGCAGTACTTC. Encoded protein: CASSDAGPRDEQYF.

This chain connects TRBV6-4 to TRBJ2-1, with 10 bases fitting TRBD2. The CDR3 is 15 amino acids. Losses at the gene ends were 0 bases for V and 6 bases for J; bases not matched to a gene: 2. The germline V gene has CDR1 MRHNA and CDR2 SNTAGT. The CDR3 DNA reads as TGTGCCAGCAGTGACTCGAGCGGGGGGGGCAATGAGCAGTTCTTC. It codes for CASSDSSGGGNEQFF.

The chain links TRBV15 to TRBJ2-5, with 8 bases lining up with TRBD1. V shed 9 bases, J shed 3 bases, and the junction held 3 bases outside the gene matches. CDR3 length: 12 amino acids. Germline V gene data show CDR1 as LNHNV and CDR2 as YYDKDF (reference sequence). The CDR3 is CATRTGKETQYF. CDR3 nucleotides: TGTGCCACTAGGACAGGGAAAGAGACCCAGTACTTC.

CDR3 region: CASSPGTGPIQGQPQHF. The DNA of the CDR3 is TGCGCCAGCAGCCCTGGGACAGGGCCCATCCAAGGTCAGCCCCAGCATTTT. The chain recombines TRBV5-1 with TRBJ1-5; 9 bases are shared with TRBD1. The germline CDR1 and CDR2 sequences are SGHRS and YFSETQ. The CDR3 runs 17 residues. V lost 4 bases, J lost 6 bases, and 14 bases stayed unmatched.

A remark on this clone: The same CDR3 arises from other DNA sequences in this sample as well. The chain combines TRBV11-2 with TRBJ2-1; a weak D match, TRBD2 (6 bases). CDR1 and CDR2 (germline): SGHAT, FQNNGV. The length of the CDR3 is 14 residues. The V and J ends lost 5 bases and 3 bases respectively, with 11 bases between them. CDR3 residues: CASSLGGGYNEQFF. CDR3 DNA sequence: TGTGCCAGCAGCCTTGGGGGAGGCTACAATGAGCAGTTCTTC.

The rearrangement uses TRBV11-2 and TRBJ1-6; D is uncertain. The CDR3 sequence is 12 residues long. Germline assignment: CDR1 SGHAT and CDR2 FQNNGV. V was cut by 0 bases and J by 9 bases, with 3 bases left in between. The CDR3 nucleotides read TGTGCCAGCAGCTTAGAGGGTTCACCCCTCCACTTT. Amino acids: CASSLEGSPLHF.

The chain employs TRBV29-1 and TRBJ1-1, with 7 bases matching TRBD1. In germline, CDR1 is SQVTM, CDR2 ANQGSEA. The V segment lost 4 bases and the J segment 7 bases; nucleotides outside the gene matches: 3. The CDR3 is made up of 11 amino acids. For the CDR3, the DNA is TGCAGCGTTGGGACAGGCGATGAAGCTTTCTTT. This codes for CSVGTGDEAFF.

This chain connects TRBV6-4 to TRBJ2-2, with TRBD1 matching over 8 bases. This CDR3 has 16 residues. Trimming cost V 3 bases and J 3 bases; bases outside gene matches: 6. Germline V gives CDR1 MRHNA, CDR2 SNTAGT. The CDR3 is CASSEAQGADTGELFF. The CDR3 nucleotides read TGTGCCAGCAGTGAGGCGCAGGGGGCGGACACCGGGGAGCTGTTTTTT.

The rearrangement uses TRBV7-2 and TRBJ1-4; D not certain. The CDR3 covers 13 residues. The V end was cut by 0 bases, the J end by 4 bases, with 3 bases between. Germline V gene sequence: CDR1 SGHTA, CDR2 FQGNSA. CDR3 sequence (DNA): TGTGCCAGCAGCTTAGCGGTTAATGAAAAACTGTTTTTT. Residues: CASSLAVNEKLFF.

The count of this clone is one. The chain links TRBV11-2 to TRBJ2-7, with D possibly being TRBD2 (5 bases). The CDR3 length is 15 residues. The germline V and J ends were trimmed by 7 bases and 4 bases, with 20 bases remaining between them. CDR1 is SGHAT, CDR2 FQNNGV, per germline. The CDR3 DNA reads TGTGCCAGCAAGGAGGAACCGGTGGGGTATTACGAGCAGTACTTC. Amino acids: CASKEEPVGYYEQYF.

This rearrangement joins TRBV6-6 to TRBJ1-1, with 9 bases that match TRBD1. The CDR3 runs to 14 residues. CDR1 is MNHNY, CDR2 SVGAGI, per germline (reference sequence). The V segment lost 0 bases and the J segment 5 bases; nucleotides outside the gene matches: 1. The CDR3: CASSYSTGGTEAFF. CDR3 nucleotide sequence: TGTGCCAGCAGTTACTCGACAGGGGGTACTGAAGCTTTCTTT.

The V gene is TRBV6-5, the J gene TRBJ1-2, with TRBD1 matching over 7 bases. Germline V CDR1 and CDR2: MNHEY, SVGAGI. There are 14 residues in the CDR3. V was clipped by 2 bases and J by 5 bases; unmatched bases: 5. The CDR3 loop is CASSYDREGYGYTF. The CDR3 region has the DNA TGTGCCAGCAGTTACGACAGGGAGGGTTATGGCTACACCTTC.